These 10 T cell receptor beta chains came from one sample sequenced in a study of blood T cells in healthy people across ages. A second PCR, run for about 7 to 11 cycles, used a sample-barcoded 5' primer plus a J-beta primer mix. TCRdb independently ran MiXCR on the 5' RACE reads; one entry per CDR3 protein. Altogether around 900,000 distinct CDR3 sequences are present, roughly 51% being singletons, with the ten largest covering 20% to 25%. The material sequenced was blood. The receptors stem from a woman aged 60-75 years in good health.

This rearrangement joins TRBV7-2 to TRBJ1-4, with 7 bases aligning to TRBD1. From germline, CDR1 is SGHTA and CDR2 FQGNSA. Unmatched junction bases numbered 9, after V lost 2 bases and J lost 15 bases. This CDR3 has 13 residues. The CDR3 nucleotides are TGTGCCAGCAGCTTACCGAACAGGGGCGAGGTGTTTTTT. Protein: CASSLPNRGEVFF. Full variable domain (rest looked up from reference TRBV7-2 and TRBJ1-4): GAGVSQSPSNKVTEKGKDVELRCDPISGHTALYWYRQSLGQGLEFLIYFQGNSAPDKSGLPSDRFSAERTGGSVSTLTIQRTQQEDSAVYLCASSLPNRGEVFFGSGTQLSVL.

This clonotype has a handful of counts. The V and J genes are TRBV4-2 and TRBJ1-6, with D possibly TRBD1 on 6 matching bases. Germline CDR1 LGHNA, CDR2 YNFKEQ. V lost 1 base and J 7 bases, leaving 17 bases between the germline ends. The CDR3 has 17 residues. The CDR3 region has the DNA TGTGCCAGCAGCCAAGCCCTTACGGCAGGGGAAAATTCACCCCTCCACTTT. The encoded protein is CASSQALTAGENSPLHF.

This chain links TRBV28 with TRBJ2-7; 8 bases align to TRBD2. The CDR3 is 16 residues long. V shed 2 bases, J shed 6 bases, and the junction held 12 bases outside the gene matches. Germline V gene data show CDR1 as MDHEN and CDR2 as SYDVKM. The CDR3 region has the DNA TGTGCCAGCAGTTTAGGGTGGGGACTAGGTCACCTCGAGCAGTACTTC. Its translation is CASSLGWGLGHLEQYF.

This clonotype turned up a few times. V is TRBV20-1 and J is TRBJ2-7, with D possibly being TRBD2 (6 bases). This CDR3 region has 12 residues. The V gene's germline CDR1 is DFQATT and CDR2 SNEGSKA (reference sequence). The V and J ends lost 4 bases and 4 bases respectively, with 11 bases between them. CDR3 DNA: TGCAGTGCTACCGGGAGTGGGTACGAGCAGTACTTC. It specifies CSATGSGYEQYF.

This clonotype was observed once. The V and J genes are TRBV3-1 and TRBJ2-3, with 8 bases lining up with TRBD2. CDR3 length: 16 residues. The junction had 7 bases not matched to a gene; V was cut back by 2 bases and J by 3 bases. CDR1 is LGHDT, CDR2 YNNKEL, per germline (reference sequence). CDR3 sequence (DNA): TGTGCCAGCAGCCAAAGGTTGCGCGGGGGGACAGATACGCAGTATTTT. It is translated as CASSQRLRGGTDTQYF.

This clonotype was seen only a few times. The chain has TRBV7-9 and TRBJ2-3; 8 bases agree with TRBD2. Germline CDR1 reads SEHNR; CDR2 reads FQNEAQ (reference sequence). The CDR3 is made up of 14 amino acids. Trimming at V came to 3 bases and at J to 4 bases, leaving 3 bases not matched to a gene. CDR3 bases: TGTGCCAGCAGCTTTCGGACTAGCTCAGATACGCAGTATTTT. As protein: CASSFRTSSDTQYF.

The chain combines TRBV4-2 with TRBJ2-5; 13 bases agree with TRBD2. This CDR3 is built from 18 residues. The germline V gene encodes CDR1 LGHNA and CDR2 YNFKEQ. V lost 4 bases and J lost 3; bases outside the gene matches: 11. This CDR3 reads CASSPRRTSGGTEETQYF. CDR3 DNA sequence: TGTGCCAGCAGCCCCAGAAGGACTAGCGGGGGTACCGAAGAGACCCAGTACTTC.

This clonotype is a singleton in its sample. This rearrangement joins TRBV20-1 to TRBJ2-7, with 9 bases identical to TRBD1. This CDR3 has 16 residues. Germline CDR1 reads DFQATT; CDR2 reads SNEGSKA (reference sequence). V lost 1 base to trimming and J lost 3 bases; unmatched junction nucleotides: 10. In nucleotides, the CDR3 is TGCAGTGCTAGAGGGACTTCAGGGACAGGGATCTACGAGCAGTACTTC. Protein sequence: CSARGTSGTGIYEQYF.

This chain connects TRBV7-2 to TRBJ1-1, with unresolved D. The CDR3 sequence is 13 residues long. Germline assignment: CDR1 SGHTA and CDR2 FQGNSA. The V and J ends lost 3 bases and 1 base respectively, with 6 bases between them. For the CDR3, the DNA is TGTGCCAGCAGCTTCCAGCCGAACACTGAAGCTTTCTTT. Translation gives CASSFQPNTEAFF. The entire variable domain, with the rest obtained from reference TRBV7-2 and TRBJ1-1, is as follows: GAGVSQSPSNKVTEKGKDVELRCDPISGHTALYWYRQSLGQGLEFLIYFQGNSAPDKSGLPSDRFSAERTGGSVSTLTIQRTQQEDSAVYLCASSFQPNTEAFFGQGTRLTVV.

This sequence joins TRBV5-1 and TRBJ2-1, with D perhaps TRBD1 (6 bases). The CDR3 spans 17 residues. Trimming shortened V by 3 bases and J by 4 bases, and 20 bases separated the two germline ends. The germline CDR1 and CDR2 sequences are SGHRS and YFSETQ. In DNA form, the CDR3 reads TGCGCCAGCAGCTGGGGGCTAGCCGGGTTATGGTACAATGAGCAGTTCTTC. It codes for CASSWGLAGLWYNEQFF.